The clone carrying this TCR beta chain was found a few times. Its antigen is unidentified. Assay: immunoSEQ multiplex PCR; the TCRdb copy retains only in-frame clones and omits some. This table holds roughly 40,000 clones, 60% to 85% found once. Every patient experienced relapse after autologous stem cell transplantation, and brentuximab vedotin exposure varied. The source of the sample is a study of PD-1 blockade in classical Hodgkin lymphoma. Findings of the study overall: Complete responders entered with baseline diversity on par with newly diagnosed patients, the results showed.

CDR3 size: 14 residues. From germline, CDR1 is LGHNA and CDR2 YSLEER. V lost 4 bases to trimming and J lost 8 bases, with 17 bases between them. The chain employs TRBV4-3 and TRBJ1-2, with TRBD1 as a possible D gene (6 bases). This TCR was recovered from a human donor with classical Hodgkin lymphoma. Here the sequenced sample was peripheral blood mononuclear cells (PBMCs), taken at baseline. The CDR3 here is CASSPRAGEGGYTF. Here the CDR3 DNA reads TGCGCCAGCAGCCCGAGAGCAGGGGAGGGGGGCTACACCTTC.